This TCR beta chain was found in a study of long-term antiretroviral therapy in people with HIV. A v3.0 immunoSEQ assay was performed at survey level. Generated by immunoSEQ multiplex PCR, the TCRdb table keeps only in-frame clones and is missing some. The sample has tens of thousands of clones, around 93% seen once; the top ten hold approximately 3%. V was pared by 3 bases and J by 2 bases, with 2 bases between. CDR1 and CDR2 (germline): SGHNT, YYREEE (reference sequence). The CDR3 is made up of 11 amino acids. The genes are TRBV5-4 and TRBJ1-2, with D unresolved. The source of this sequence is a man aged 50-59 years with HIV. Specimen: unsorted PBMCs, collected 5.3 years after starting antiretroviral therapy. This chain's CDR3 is CASSSNYGYTF. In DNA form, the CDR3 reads TGTGCCAGCAGCTCGAACTATGGCTACACCTTC.